A selection of T cell receptor beta chains follows, all from one sample in a study of regulatory T cells in long-lasting Graves disease. MiXCR was run by TCRdb on the multiplex PCR reads, yielding one entry per CDR3 protein. This sample yields 600,000 to 800,000 distinct CDR3 sequences, of which 25% to 35% are seen a single time; 42% belongs to the top ten. Here the sequenced sample was peripheral blood mononuclear cells (PBMCs), taken when the disease was refractory, from a patient treated with antithyroid drugs. The receptors here all came from a female donor with Graves disease. Both conserved end residues are part of each CDR3. A D gene is named only where the DNA matches it firmly. Only part of the rows carry a size: once, few, many, or a class if the clone is expanded.

v_gene: TRBV5-5; j_gene: TRBJ2-7; abundance: .; d_gene: TRBD2; CDR3nt: TGTGCCAGCAGGGCGGGAGCACCTCTGGGGCGTACGTACGAGCAGTACTTC; CDR3aa: CASRAGAPLGRTYEQYF
v_gene: TRBV12-3/TRBV12-4; j_gene: TRBJ1-1; abundance: .; d_gene: .; CDR3nt: TGTGCCAGCAGTTTACAAGAAATCATGAACACTGAAGCTTTCTTT; CDR3aa: CASSLQEIMNTEAFF
v_gene: TRBV20-1; j_gene: TRBJ2-5; abundance: .; d_gene: TRBD2; CDR3nt: TGCAGTGCTAGAGATTTGGGCCAATCCGGGACTAGCGGGAGGCAAGAGACCCAGTACTTC; CDR3aa: CSARDLGQSGTSGRQETQYF
v_gene: TRBV28; j_gene: TRBJ1-1; abundance: many; d_gene: .; CDR3nt: TGTGCCAGCAGTTTCAGGGTGCGCCACACTGAAGCTTTCTTT; CDR3aa: CASSFRVRHTEAFF
v_gene: TRBV6-1; j_gene: TRBJ1-3; abundance: few; d_gene: .; CDR3nt: TGTGCCAGCAGTGAAACCCCATTCGTCTCTGGAAACACCATATATTTT; CDR3aa: CASSETPFVSGNTIYF
v_gene: TRBV14; j_gene: TRBJ1-2; abundance: .; d_gene: .; CDR3nt: TGTGCCAGCAGCCACGGGACGGTTGGCTACACCTTC; CDR3aa: CASSHGTVGYTF
v_gene: TRBV20-1; j_gene: TRBJ1-4; abundance: .; d_gene: .; CDR3nt: TGCAGTGCTAGAGATGTTGGGGGCTCTGAAAAACTGTTTTTT; CDR3aa: CSARDVGGSEKLFF
v_gene: TRBV28; j_gene: TRBJ1-5; abundance: .; d_gene: TRBD1; CDR3nt: TGTGCCAGCAGTCTGCACCGGGACAGGTCCCATCAGCCCCAGCATTTT; CDR3aa: CASSLHRDRSHQPQHF
v_gene: TRBV20-1; j_gene: TRBJ2-1; abundance: .; d_gene: TRBD2; CDR3nt: TGCAGTGCTCACCGCGGGAGGGAGAATGAGCAGTTCTTC; CDR3aa: CSAHRGRENEQFF
v_gene: TRBV6-1; j_gene: TRBJ1-1; abundance: .; d_gene: .; CDR3nt: TGTGCCAGCAGTGAAATTGTCACAGCTTTCTTT; CDR3aa: CASSEIVTAFF
v_gene: TRBV5-1; j_gene: TRBJ1-1; abundance: few; d_gene: .; CDR3nt: TGCGCCAGCGGGCAGGGCACTGAAGCTTTCTTT; CDR3aa: CASGQGTEAFF
v_gene: TRBV7-2; j_gene: TRBJ2-7; abundance: few; d_gene: TRBD2; CDR3nt: TGTGCCAGCAGCCGAAGAACGGGCGGGAGCTCCTACGAGCAGTACTTC; CDR3aa: CASSRRTGGSSYEQYF
v_gene: TRBV9; j_gene: TRBJ2-5; abundance: few; d_gene: .; CDR3nt: TGTGCCAGCAGCGCCTCTCAAGAGACCCAGTACTTC; CDR3aa: CASSASQETQYF
v_gene: TRBV18; j_gene: TRBJ2-7; abundance: .; d_gene: TRBD2; CDR3nt: TGTGCCAGCTCACTGGGGCTAGCGGGAGGGGACGAGCAGTACTTC; CDR3aa: CASSLGLAGGDEQYF
v_gene: TRBV7-9; j_gene: TRBJ2-7; abundance: .; d_gene: .; CDR3nt: TGTGCCAGCAGCTTAACACTTTTCGACGAGCAGTACTTC; CDR3aa: CASSLTLFDEQYF
v_gene: TRBV3-1; j_gene: TRBJ2-2; abundance: many; d_gene: .; CDR3nt: TGTGCCAGCAGCCATGGGACCAACCCCGGGGAGCTGTTTTTT; CDR3aa: CASSHGTNPGELFF
v_gene: TRBV11-2; j_gene: TRBJ2-7; abundance: few; d_gene: .; CDR3nt: TGTGCCAGCAGTGAATTTGTCAGCCCCCACGAGCAGTACTTC; CDR3aa: CASSEFVSPHEQYF
v_gene: TRBV6-5; j_gene: TRBJ1-2; abundance: few; d_gene: TRBD1; CDR3nt: TGTGCCAGCAGTTCCCCGACAGGGACCTATGGCTACACCTTC; CDR3aa: CASSSPTGTYGYTF
v_gene: TRBV11-2; j_gene: TRBJ2-5; abundance: many; d_gene: TRBD1; CDR3nt: TGTGCCAGCAGCTACACCGGGACAGCGGAGACCCAGTACTTC; CDR3aa: CASSYTGTAETQYF
v_gene: TRBV27; j_gene: TRBJ1-1; abundance: once; d_gene: TRBD1; CDR3nt: TGTGCCAGCAGTCCCGGAACAGGGGCGGCGAACACTGAAGCTTTCTTT; CDR3aa: CASSPGTGAANTEAFF
v_gene: TRBV12-5; j_gene: TRBJ2-1; abundance: .; d_gene: .; CDR3nt: TGTGCTAGTTCCGTTAACAATGAGCAGTTCTTC; CDR3aa: CASSVNNEQFF
v_gene: TRBV9; j_gene: TRBJ2-7; abundance: few; d_gene: TRBD2; CDR3nt: TGTGCCAGCAGCCCCCGGACTAGCGGATACCCCTACGAGCAGTACTTC; CDR3aa: CASSPRTSGYPYEQYF
v_gene: TRBV20-1; j_gene: TRBJ2-2; abundance: .; d_gene: TRBD2; CDR3nt: TGCAGTGCTAGAGGACTAGCGGGAGAGTTATACACCGGGGAGCTGTTTTTT; CDR3aa: CSARGLAGELYTGELFF
v_gene: TRBV27; j_gene: TRBJ1-1; abundance: .; d_gene: .; CDR3nt: TGTGCCAGCAGTCTTATTGGGACTAACACTGAAGCTTTCTTT; CDR3aa: CASSLIGTNTEAFF
v_gene: TRBV6-1; j_gene: TRBJ2-7; abundance: many; d_gene: .; CDR3nt: TGTGCCAGCAGTGACTGGACAGCAGACTACGAGCAGTACTTC; CDR3aa: CASSDWTADYEQYF
v_gene: TRBV27; j_gene: TRBJ1-6; abundance: many; d_gene: .; CDR3nt: TGTGCCAGCAGTTGGGCCTTGGGGCTTAATTCACCCCTCCACTTT; CDR3aa: CASSWALGLNSPLHF
v_gene: TRBV6-1; j_gene: TRBJ1-2; abundance: few; d_gene: .; CDR3nt: TGTGCCAGCAGAACGAGTGCATCTAACTATGGCTACACCTTC; CDR3aa: CASRTSASNYGYTF